The 14 T cell receptor beta chains presented below share a single source sample, sequenced in a study of control samples from healthy donors and cancer patients. Sequencing was performed with immunoSEQ multiplex PCR; in TCRdb, only in-frame clones are kept and a portion is missing. The sample shows 150,000 to 200,000 clones, 91% of them seen only once. The source material was blood. The source is a woman aged 25 to 39 in good health.

This clone appeared a single time. The chain couples TRBV28 to TRBJ1-6; 9 bases align to TRBD1. Germline loops: CDR1 MDHEN, CDR2 SYDVKM. This CDR3 is 15 amino acids long. J was trimmed by 8 bases and V by 2 bases; bases with no gene match: 4. The CDR3 sequence is CASSLGGQGDSPLHF. CDR3 DNA: TGTGCCAGCAGTTTAGGGGGACAGGGTGATTCACCCCTCCACTTT.

The rearrangement uses TRBV11-3 and TRBJ1-1; D is ambiguous. The V end lost 4 bases, the J end lost 1 base, and 7 bases lay between the germline ends. The CDR3 runs 13 residues. CDR1 is SGHNT and CDR2 is YENEEA in the germline V gene. CDR3 bases: TGTGCCAGCAGCTCCAGAGCGAACACTGAAGCTTTCTTT. The encoded protein is CASSSRANTEAFF.

V gene TRBV10-3 combines with J gene TRBJ2-3, with D possibly being TRBD1 or TRBD2 (5 bases each). The ends were cut back, 11 bases at V and 0 bases at J, with 12 bases in the middle. The germline gives CDR1 ENHRY, CDR2 SYGVKD. This CDR3 contains 13 residues. The CDR3: CAARDRSTDTQYF. The DNA of the CDR3 is TGTGCCGCCAGGGACCGAAGCACAGATACGCAGTATTTT.

The chain has TRBV4-1 and TRBJ1-6, with 9 positions matching TRBD1. CDR1 is MGHRA and CDR2 is YSYEKL in the germline V gene. V was clipped by 3 bases and J by 2 bases; unmatched bases: 5. This CDR3 has 17 residues. CDR3: CASSQGDRAAYNSPLHF. CDR3 DNA sequence: TGCGCCAGCAGCCAGGGGGACAGGGCAGCCTATAATTCACCCCTCCACTTT.

Here the CDR3 reads CASSIVRTSGYNEQFF. The CDR3 coding sequence is TGTGCCAGTAGTATAGTAAGGACTAGCGGCTACAATGAGCAGTTCTTC. J is TRBJ2-1 and V is TRBV19; TRBD2 agrees at 10 bases. Trimming at V came to 1 base and at J to 3 bases, leaving 3 bases not matched to a gene. The germline gives CDR1 LNHDA, CDR2 SQIVND (reference sequence). The CDR3 loop spans 16 amino acids.

CDR3 sequence: CASSFRNSPLHF. Written as DNA, the CDR3 is TGTGCCAGCAGTTTCAGGAATTCACCCCTCCACTTT. V and J are TRBV28 and TRBJ1-6; no clear D. Trimming took off 3 bases at V and 7 bases at J, with 4 bases between the two ends. The CDR3 runs 12 residues. The germline V gene encodes CDR1 MDHEN and CDR2 SYDVKM. Together with reference TRBV28 and TRBJ1-6, the CDR3 gives the full variable domain: DVKVTQSSRYLVKRTGEKVFLECVQDMDHENMFWYRQDPGLGLRLIYFSYDVKMKEKGDIPEGYSVSREKKERFSLILESASTNQTSMYLCASSFRNSPLHFGNGTRLTVT.

V and J are TRBV7-2 and TRBJ2-3, with 8 bases aligning to TRBD1. Germline V gene lookup returns CDR1 SGHTA and CDR2 FQGNSA. The V and J ends lost 4 bases and 1 base, in that order; junction bases with no gene match: 1. The CDR3 loop spans 14 amino acids. This CDR3 is CASSSDRGTDTQYF. The CDR3 DNA is TGTGCCAGCAGCTCGGACAGGGGCACAGATACGCAGTATTTT. The full variable domain, its missing parts supplied by reference TRBV7-2 and TRBJ2-3, is GAGVSQSPSNKVTEKGKDVELRCDPISGHTALYWYRQSLGQGLEFLIYFQGNSAPDKSGLPSDRFSAERTGGSVSTLTIQRTQQEDSAVYLCASSSDRGTDTQYFGPGTRLTVL.

V and J are TRBV6-2 or TRBV6-3 and TRBJ1-5; 7 bases line up with TRBD1. V trimming: 0 bases; J trimming: 5 bases; junction bases outside the gene matches: 7. In germline, CDR1 is MNHEY, CDR2 SVGEGT. The CDR3 has 16 residues. The CDR3 spells CASSYSGRGLYQPQHF. CDR3 nucleotides: TGTGCCAGCAGTTACTCGGGGAGGGGGCTCTATCAGCCCCAGCATTTT.

The rearrangement uses TRBV7-9 and TRBJ2-5; possible D gene TRBD2, 5 bases. CDR3 length: 13 residues. Germline CDR1 and CDR2: SEHNR and FQNEAQ (reference sequence). V dropped 0 bases and J dropped 5 bases, with 7 bases sitting between them. The CDR3 bases are TGTGCCAGCAGCTTAGCGGGAGTCGAGACCCAGTACTTC. Translating it yields CASSLAGVETQYF.

This rearrangement joins TRBV7-9 to TRBJ2-7, with no clear D. The ends were cut back, 1 base at V and 3 bases at J, with 7 bases in the middle. The CDR3 contains 13 residues. Germline V lookup: CDR1 SEHNR, CDR2 FQNEAQ (reference sequence). The CDR3 is CASSLGQYYEQYF. The CDR3 DNA reads TGTGCCAGCAGCTTAGGGCAGTACTACGAGCAGTACTTC.

The genes are TRBV23-1 and TRBJ1-1; D is ambiguous. TRBV23-1 is an ORF for which the function is uncertain. V lost 1 base, J lost 0 bases, and 6 bases lay in between. CDR3 length: 14 residues. The CDR3 sequence is CASSQYGLNTEAFF. CDR3 sequence (DNA): TGCGCCAGCAGTCAATATGGGCTGAACACTGAAGCTTTCTTT.

The chain combines TRBV5-1 with TRBJ2-1; TRBD1 aligns across 8 bases. The V gene end was trimmed by 3 bases and the J gene end by 2 bases; junction bases not matched to a gene: 1. CDR1 and CDR2 (germline): SGHRS, YFSETQ. The CDR3 runs to 14 residues. CDR3 sequence (DNA): TGCGCCAGCAGCTCAGGGGGCGCCTACAATGAGCAGTTCTTC. This translates into CASSSGGAYNEQFF. Full variable domain (rest looked up from reference TRBV5-1 and TRBJ2-1): KAGVTQTPRYLIKTRGQQVTLSCSPISGHRSVSWYQQTPGQGLQFLFEYFSETQRNKGNFPGRFSGRQFSNSRSEMNVSTLELGDSALYLCASSSGGAYNEQFFGPGTRLTVL.

V gene TRBV19 combines with J gene TRBJ1-6; D gene uncertain. The CDR3 has 14 amino acids. Trimming left V 4 bases short and J 8 bases short, with 12 bases between. From germline, CDR1 is LNHDA and CDR2 SQIVND (reference sequence). In nucleotides, the CDR3 is TGTGCCAGTAGTACCGGGAGAGCTGATTCACCCCTCCACTTT. Its translation is CASSTGRADSPLHF.

The genes are TRBV7-2 and TRBJ2-1, with TRBD2 as a possible D gene (6 bases). In germline, CDR1 is SGHTA, CDR2 FQGNSA. This CDR3 region has 15 residues. Trimming took off 6 bases at V and 0 bases at J, with 12 bases between the two ends. CDR3 coding DNA: TGTGCCAGCAGAAATAGCGGTCGCTCCTACAATGAGCAGTTCTTC. This encodes CASRNSGRSYNEQFF.